A single sample gave rise to the 5 T cell receptor beta chains below, sequenced in a study of T cell responses to AZD1222 COVID-19 vaccine. Generated by immunoSEQ multiplex PCR, the TCRdb table keeps only in-frame clones and is missing some. The sample holds about 120,000 clones; about 90% are singletons and the top ten take about 2.5%. The sample here was peripheral blood, taken 28 days after the second AZD1222 dose. The receptor source for this set is an adult who received the AZD1222 COVID-19 vaccine.

The genes are TRBV19 and TRBJ1-6; 10 positions match TRBD1. The CDR3 loop spans 16 amino acids. CDR1 and CDR2 (germline): LNHDA, SQIVND (reference sequence). The V gene end was trimmed by 1 base and the J gene end by 7 bases; junction bases not matched to a gene: 4. The CDR3 sequence is CASSIASGQGNSPLHF. Here the CDR3 DNA reads TGTGCCAGTAGTATAGCCTCGGGACAGGGGAATTCACCCCTCCACTTT.

This clone has a handful of counts. The chain links TRBV10-3 to TRBJ1-4, with D uncertain. This CDR3 contains 16 residues. Germline V gives CDR1 ENHRY, CDR2 SYGVKD. Deletions cut 4 bases from V and 0 bases from J, with 12 bases between. For the CDR3, the DNA is TGTGCCATCAGTGCCATCGAGAGCCCAACTAATGAAAAACTGTTTTTT. It is translated as CAISAIESPTNEKLFF.

The chain has TRBV3-1 (or the pseudogene TRBV3-2) and TRBJ1-2; D gene uncertain. This CDR3 comprises 13 residues. The germline V gene has CDR1 LGHDT and CDR2 YNNKEL (reference sequence). V was trimmed by 0 bases and J by 4 bases, leaving 6 bases between them. Written as DNA, the CDR3 is TGTGCCAGCAGCCAAGATGCGAGCTATGGCTACACCTTC. Amino acid sequence: CASSQDASYGYTF.

The gene calls are TRBV4-3 and TRBJ2-4; 8 nucleotides match TRBD2. The CDR3 has 16 amino acids. Germline CDR1 is LGHNA and CDR2 is YSLEER. Germline trimming cut 0 bases from V and 1 base from J; bases unmatched to any gene: 2. CDR3 region: CASSQELADAKNIQYF. The CDR3 DNA is TGCGCCAGCAGCCAAGAACTAGCGGATGCCAAAAACATTCAGTACTTC.

The chain combines TRBV9 with TRBJ1-5; D ambiguous. Germline CDR1 is SGDLS and CDR2 is YYNGEE. V lost 0 bases and J 4 bases, leaving 11 bases between the germline ends. This CDR3 is built from 15 residues. The CDR3 sequence is CASSVGNGWNQPQHF. Here the CDR3 DNA reads TGTGCCAGCAGCGTAGGGAACGGGTGGAATCAGCCCCAGCATTTT.